The 14 T cell receptor beta chains given below trace back to one sample, sequenced in a study of blood T cell repertoires in COVID-19. Method: immunoSEQ multiplex PCR; TCRdb's copy keeps in-frame clones and lacks some. The table records 230,000 or so clones, 88% of them present only once. Sequencing input: PBMCs or T cells enriched from blood (not recorded which). The receptors come from a woman in her thirties who had recovered from COVID-19.

This clone was picked up one time. The chain joins TRBV19 to TRBJ2-3, with D perhaps TRBD1 (5 bases). Trimming removed 3 bases at V and 2 bases at J, with 9 bases between. Germline V gene data show CDR1 as LNHDA and CDR2 as SQIVND (reference sequence). The length of the CDR3 is 14 residues. The chain's CDR3 is CASSIQTATDTQYF. CDR3 in DNA: TGTGCCAGTAGTATTCAGACAGCCACAGATACGCAGTATTTT.

The rearrangement links TRBV5-1 to TRBJ1-2, with D unclear. Trimming removed 1 base from V and 4 bases from J, with 11 bases in between. This CDR3 has 14 amino acids. Germline V gene lookup returns CDR1 SGHRS and CDR2 YFSETQ. This chain's CDR3 is CASSLLTGSYGYTF. The CDR3, as DNA: TGCGCCAGCAGCTTGCTTACCGGGTCCTATGGCTACACCTTC.

The chain employs TRBV6-1 and TRBJ2-1; D perhaps matches TRBD1 (5 bases). The CDR3 is 15 residues long. Between the trimmed V and J ends, which lost 1 base and 8 bases, there was a span of 15 bases. Germline V CDR1 and CDR2: MNHNS, SASEGT. The CDR3 spells CASSEEGLAWYEQFF. CDR3 bases: TGTGCCAGCAGTGAAGAGGGGCTGGCTTGGTATGAGCAGTTCTTC.

The V and J genes are TRBV6-2 or TRBV6-3 and TRBJ2-5; weak D call: TRBD2 (6 bases). In germline, CDR1 is MNHEY, CDR2 SVGEGT. Trimming took 2 bases from V and 5 from J, leaving 9 bases between them. The CDR3 runs to 13 residues. CDR3 in DNA: TGTGCCAGCAGTTACGGGGGGTTGGAGACCCAGTACTTC. It encodes CASSYGGLETQYF.

The rearrangement joins TRBV5-1 to TRBJ2-1; TRBD1 is a possible D gene (5 bases). Trimming pared 4 bases from V and 5 bases from J, leaving 13 bases between. The CDR3 totals 14 residues. Germline CDR1 SGHRS, CDR2 YFSETQ. CDR3: CASSQVGADNEQFF. The CDR3 DNA follows: TGCGCCAGCAGCCAAGTAGGGGCCGACAATGAGCAGTTCTTC.

The V and J genes are TRBV7-9 and TRBJ2-5, with D maybe TRBD2 (6 bases). The germline V gene has CDR1 SEHNR and CDR2 FQNEAQ (reference sequence). V lost 1 base and J lost 3, with 6 bases in between. The CDR3 extends over 13 amino acids. The CDR3 DNA follows: TGTGCCAGCAGCTTAGTAGCGGAAGAGACCCAGTACTTC. It translates to CASSLVAEETQYF.

The chain carries TRBV9 and TRBJ2-7, with 9 bases matching TRBD1. This CDR3 comprises 14 residues. Trimming took 5 bases from V and 4 from J; bases not matched to a gene: 7. From germline, CDR1 is SGDLS and CDR2 YYNGEE. CDR3 sequence reads: CASSPGTGRYEQYF. The CDR3 region has the DNA TGTGCCAGCAGTCCCGGGACAGGGCGGTACGAGCAGTACTTC.

The V gene is TRBV5-1, the J gene TRBJ2-7, with 7 bases that match TRBD1. Germline CDR1 is SGHRS and CDR2 is YFSETQ. This CDR3 is built from 12 residues. V was pared by 4 bases and J by 6 bases, with 4 bases of the junction left unmatched. The DNA for the CDR3 is TGCGCCAGCAGCCGGGACAGTCTCGAGCAGTACTTC. This translates into CASSRDSLEQYF.

The chain links TRBV2 to TRBJ1-2; 8 bases line up with TRBD1. Unmatched junction bases numbered 8, after V lost 3 bases and J lost 5 bases. The germline gives CDR1 SNHLY, CDR2 FYNNEI. The CDR3 runs 15 residues. The CDR3, as DNA: TGTGCCAGCAGTGATCGTGGACAGGGCGTTTATGGCTACACCTTC. Its translation: CASSDRGQGVYGYTF.

This sequence joins TRBV18 and TRBJ2-3; 10 nucleotides line up with TRBD1. The CDR3 sequence is 16 residues long. From germline, CDR1 is KGHSH and CDR2 LQKENI. The V and J ends lost 6 bases and 2 bases, in that order; junction bases with no gene match: 8. CDR3 in amino acids: CASSRGDRGDTDTQYF. The CDR3 DNA follows: TGTGCCAGCTCTCGCGGGGACAGGGGTGACACAGATACGCAGTATTTT.

The chain joins TRBV5-1 to TRBJ1-3; D unresolved. V lost 5 bases to trimming and J lost 0 bases, with 9 bases between them. CDR3 length: 14 amino acids. Looked up from germline, CDR1 is SGHRS and CDR2 is YFSETQ. The CDR3 DNA sequence: TGCGCCAGCAGAGCGGAGAGCTCTGGAAACACCATATATTTT. It codes for CASRAESSGNTIYF. The whole variable domain, filled in from reference TRBV5-1 and TRBJ1-3, reads KAGVTQTPRYLIKTRGQQVTLSCSPISGHRSVSWYQQTPGQGLQFLFEYFSETQRNKGNFPGRFSGRQFSNSRSEMNVSTLELGDSALYLCASRAESSGNTIYFGEGSWLTVV.

The CDR3 reads CSVSQGAVTEAFF. CDR3 in DNA: TGCAGCGTTTCACAGGGGGCTGTCACTGAAGCTTTCTTT. The chain links TRBV29-1 to TRBJ1-1; 9 bases align to TRBD1. This CDR3 spans 13 amino acids. Germline CDR1 reads SQVTM; CDR2 reads ANQGSEA. V was pared by 5 bases and J by 4 bases, with 5 bases of the junction left unmatched. The full variable domain, with the rest looked up from reference TRBV29-1 and TRBJ1-1, is SAVISQKPSRDICQRGTSLTIQCQVDSQVTMMFWYRQQPGQSLTLIATANQGSEATYESGFVIDKFPISRPNLTFSTLTVSNMSPEDSSIYLCSVSQGAVTEAFFGQGTRLTVV.

The chain joins TRBV7-8 to TRBJ1-5; perhaps TRBD1 as D (6 bases). The germline V gene encodes CDR1 SGHVS and CDR2 FQNEAQ. This CDR3 spans 16 amino acids. V shed 5 bases and J shed 1 base, with 15 bases lying between them. CDR3 DNA: TGTGCCAGCAGCCCATACAGGGTCGGGAGCAATCAGCCCCAGCATTTT. It specifies CASSPYRVGSNQPQHF. Supplemented by reference TRBV7-8 and TRBJ1-5, the full variable domain reads GAGVSQSPRYKVAKRGQDVALRCDPISGHVSLFWYQQALGQGPEFLTYFQNEAQLDKSGLPSDRFFAERPEGSVSTLKIQRTQQEDSAVYLCASSPYRVGSNQPQHFGDGTRLSIL.

This chain uses TRBV19 with TRBJ1-2; perhaps TRBD1 as D (5 bases). Germline CDR1 reads LNHDA; CDR2 reads SQIVND (reference sequence). Trimming took 9 bases from V and 11 from J, leaving 13 bases between them. This CDR3 has 10 residues. CDR3 amino acids: CASGGTAYTF. The CDR3 DNA is TGTGCCAGCGGCGGGACGGCTTACACCTTC.